A single sample is the source of the 23 T cell receptor beta chains below, sequenced in a study of PD-1 blockade in classical Hodgkin lymphoma. Every patient had relapsed following autologous stem cell transplantation, and cohorts differed in brentuximab vedotin exposure. This table comes from immunoSEQ multiplex PCR, and its TCRdb copy is limited to in-frame clones, with some not included. Found here are approximately 90,000 clones, around 90% of them singletons; the top ten hold over 2%. Source: peripheral blood mononuclear cells (PBMCs), taken before the second cycle of nivolumab. The source is a human donor with classical Hodgkin lymphoma.

The V and J genes are TRBV6-5 and TRBJ2-7; D not certain. V dropped 4 bases and J dropped 5 bases, with 6 bases sitting between them. Germline values: CDR1 MNHEY, CDR2 SVGAGI. This CDR3 is 11 amino acids long. For the CDR3, the DNA is TGTGCCAGCAGTTTGGGGAACGAGCAGTACTTC. This translates into CASSLGNEQYF.

This chain connects TRBV7-9 to TRBJ2-3; the D is unclear. Germline values: CDR1 SEHNR, CDR2 FQNEAQ (reference sequence). There are 16 residues in the CDR3. The ends were cut back, 5 bases at V and 0 bases at J, with 15 bases in the middle. This CDR3 is CASSPPLRFSTDTQYF. In DNA, the CDR3 is TGTGCCAGCAGCCCGCCGCTACGATTCAGCACAGATACGCAGTATTTT.

The table lists this clone with a count of one. The chain carries TRBV5-6 and TRBJ2-5; no reliable D call. V lost 1 base and J lost 4, with 11 bases in between. CDR1 is SGHDT and CDR2 is YYEEEE in the germline V gene. The CDR3 contains 14 residues. CDR3 sequence: CASSLPRVRETQYF. The CDR3 coding sequence is TGTGCCAGCAGCTTGCCCCGGGTACGAGAGACCCAGTACTTC.

The chain is built from TRBV7-9 and TRBJ1-1; D is undetermined. Trimming pared 4 bases from V and 3 bases from J, leaving 15 bases between. The germline CDR1 and CDR2 sequences are SEHNR and FQNEAQ (reference sequence). The CDR3 runs 15 residues. In DNA form, the CDR3 reads TGTGCCAGCAGCTCGAAATTCGGTGGGGACACTGAAGCTTTCTTT. Amino acids: CASSSKFGGDTEAFF.

The chain employs TRBV6-1 and TRBJ2-1; TRBD1 is a possible D gene (6 bases). The CDR3 length is 15 residues. CDR1 and CDR2 (germline): MNHNS, SASEGT. V gave up 2 bases and J gave up 3 bases, with 11 bases separating them. For the CDR3, the DNA is TGTGCCAGCAGTGAATCAACAGGGATCTACAATGAGCAGTTCTTC. Its translation: CASSESTGIYNEQFF.

Comment on this clone: The same CDR3 is also encoded by other DNA sequences in this sample. The rearrangement joins TRBV29-1 to TRBJ2-7; TRBD1 matches 10 bases. Germline V gives CDR1 SQVTM, CDR2 ANQGSEA. The J segment lost 3 bases and the V segment lost 6 bases, leaving 2 bases of the junction unmatched. This CDR3 is built from 12 residues. CDR3 residues: CSVRTGGYEQYF. Written as DNA, the CDR3 is TGCAGCGTCCGGACAGGGGGCTACGAGCAGTACTTC.

V and J are TRBV15 and TRBJ2-2; the D gene is possibly TRBD1 (6 bases). The length of the CDR3 is 17 residues. Germline V lookup: CDR1 LNHNV, CDR2 YYDKDF (reference sequence). Trimming removed 5 bases at V and 2 bases at J, with 18 bases between. Here the CDR3 DNA reads TGTGCCACCAGCGGGCCGAACAGGGAAGTAAACACCGGGGAGCTGTTTTTT. This translates into CATSGPNREVNTGELFF.

The chain is built from TRBV4-1 and TRBJ2-1; the D is unclear. Trimming removed 0 bases at V and 9 bases at J, with 6 bases between. There are 12 residues in the CDR3. Germline V lookup: CDR1 MGHRA, CDR2 YSYEKL. Here the CDR3 DNA reads TGCGCCAGCAGCCAAGATAGGAGTGAGCAGTTCTTC. This sequence encodes CASSQDRSEQFF.

The V gene is TRBV27, the J gene TRBJ1-2, with D hard to call. The CDR3 is 11 amino acids. Per germline, CDR1 MNHEY and CDR2 SMNVEV (reference sequence). V lost 3 bases to trimming and J lost 2 bases, with 1 base between them. The CDR3 DNA sequence: TGTGCCAGCAGTTTCAACTATGGCTACACCTTC. As protein: CASSFNYGYTF.

The chain has TRBV7-9 and TRBJ2-7; D call uncertain. Looked up from germline, CDR1 is SEHNR and CDR2 is FQNEAQ (reference sequence). Trimming took 0 bases from V and 3 from J, leaving 9 bases between them. The CDR3 covers 14 residues. The CDR3 bases are TGTGCCAGCAGCTTAGCTGGCCAGCTCTACGAGCAGTACTTC. This codes for CASSLAGQLYEQYF.

V and J are TRBV28 and TRBJ1-1, with TRBD1 as a possible D gene (5 bases). V shed 3 bases and J shed 0 bases, with 11 bases lying between them. The CDR3 is 15 amino acids. Germline V gene data show CDR1 as MDHEN and CDR2 as SYDVKM. The chain's CDR3 is CASSFRTGLNTEAFF. In DNA form, the CDR3 reads TGTGCCAGCAGTTTCCGAACAGGATTGAACACTGAAGCTTTCTTT.

CDR3 in DNA: TGTGCCAGCAGTCCACAAGCGAGCGGCTACGAGCAGTACTTC. It encodes CASSPQASGYEQYF. V and J are TRBV6-1 and TRBJ2-7, with D perhaps TRBD2 (5 bases). CDR1 MNHNS and CDR2 SASEGT come from the germline V gene. The CDR3 is made up of 14 amino acids. V shed 5 bases and J shed 3 bases, with 14 bases lying between them.

This clone was seen only once. The chain carries TRBV27 and TRBJ2-5; possible D gene TRBD2, 7 bases. This CDR3 has 16 amino acids. Germline V gene data show CDR1 as MNHEY and CDR2 as SMNVEV (reference sequence). V lost 7 bases and J lost 0, with 18 bases in between. For the CDR3, the DNA is TGTGCCAGCACCCCGTGGGAGGGGGGATACCAAGAGACCCAGTACTTC. It specifies CASTPWEGGYQETQYF.

This clone was observed a single time. This chain uses TRBV29-1 with TRBJ2-3; D not resolved. Trimming shortened V by 4 bases and J by 2 bases, and 13 bases separated the two germline ends. CDR3 length equals 14 residues. Germline CDR1 and CDR2: SQVTM and ANQGSEA. CDR3 DNA sequence: TGCAGCGTTGTTGCCGTGGCAGCCACAGATACGCAGTATTTT. It yields the protein CSVVAVAATDTQYF.

V gene TRBV29-1 combines with J gene TRBJ2-7, with a possible D match to TRBD1 (5 bases). Trimming pared 1 base from V and 0 bases from J, leaving 13 bases between. Germline CDR1 and CDR2: SQVTM and ANQGSEA. The CDR3 loop spans 15 amino acids. The CDR3 nucleotides are TGCAGCGTTGAAGGGGGCAGGGCCAGCTCCTACGAGCAGTACTTC. Its protein product is CSVEGGRASSYEQYF.

CDR3 sequence: CASSRTSGLSSYNEQFF. The CDR3 DNA sequence: TGTGCCAGCAGCCGGACTAGCGGGCTTAGCTCCTACAATGAGCAGTTCTTC. This sequence joins TRBV7-9 and TRBJ2-1; 11 positions agree with TRBD2. The CDR3 consists of 17 residues. Germline trimming cut 5 bases from V and 0 bases from J; bases unmatched to any gene: 6. The V gene's germline CDR1 is SEHNR and CDR2 FQNEAQ (reference sequence).

This clone was observed a few times. The J gene is TRBJ2-3, the V gene TRBV5-1; 8 bases match TRBD2. The J segment lost 2 bases and the V segment lost 0 bases, leaving 8 bases of the junction unmatched. The germline CDR1 and CDR2 sequences are SGHRS and YFSETQ. The CDR3 loop spans 17 amino acids. The CDR3 region has the DNA TGCGCCAGCAGCTTGGATAGCGGGACTCTTAACACAGATACGCAGTATTTT. It yields the protein CASSLDSGTLNTDTQYF.

V gene TRBV6-4 combines with J gene TRBJ1-5; D gene unclear. CDR1 is MRHNA, CDR2 SNTAGT, per germline. The V end was cut by 2 bases, the J end by 5 bases, with 13 bases between. The CDR3 loop spans 15 amino acids. The CDR3 DNA reads TGTGCCAGCAGTGACGCGGCCGAACCGGATCAGCCCCAGCATTTT. Protein sequence: CASSDAAEPDQPQHF.

The chain is built from TRBV9 and TRBJ2-7, with a tentative D call TRBD2 (6 bases). V lost 3 bases to trimming and J lost 6 bases, with 10 bases between them. CDR3 size: 12 residues. The germline V gene encodes CDR1 SGDLS and CDR2 YYNGEE. The CDR3 region has the DNA TGTGCCAGCAGCGCGACTAGAGGCGAGCAGTACTTC. Protein: CASSATRGEQYF.

The chain links TRBV4-1 to TRBJ2-1; possibly TRBD1 for D (5 bases). Germline V gene lookup returns CDR1 MGHRA and CDR2 YSYEKL. CDR3 length: 16 amino acids. V was cut by 0 bases and J by 4 bases, with 13 bases left in between. The CDR3 sequence is CASSQETVTRYNEQFF. The DNA for the CDR3 is TGCGCCAGCAGCCAAGAGACAGTTACGAGGTACAATGAGCAGTTCTTC.

The CDR3 loop reads CASSESRGGYEQYF. The CDR3 nucleotides read TGCGCCAGCAGTGAGTCAAGAGGGGGCTACGAGCAGTACTTC. V and J are TRBV10-2 and TRBJ2-7; possible D gene TRBD1, 6 bases. CDR1 and CDR2 from the germline V gene are WSHSY and SAAADI. Deletions cut 0 bases from V and 3 bases from J, with 9 bases between. The CDR3 runs 14 residues.

The V call is TRBV27, the J call TRBJ2-7; D is possibly TRBD2 (5 bases). V lost 2 bases to trimming and J lost 3 bases, with 11 bases between them. Looked up from germline, CDR1 is MNHEY and CDR2 is SMNVEV (reference sequence). This CDR3 is 14 amino acids long. The CDR3 nucleotides are TGTGCCAGCAGTTTACGGCGGAGCGGCTACGAGCAGTACTTC. Encoded protein: CASSLRRSGYEQYF.

V usage is TRBV5-1 and J usage is TRBJ2-7, with TRBD2 matching 10 bases. This CDR3 is built from 16 residues. After removal of 6 bases from V and 4 bases from J, the junction contained 13 bases not matched to a gene. Germline CDR1 reads SGHRS; CDR2 reads YFSETQ. CDR3 bases: TGCGCCAGCACCAGGACTAGCGGACCACAAACTTACGAGCAGTACTTC. Translating gives CASTRTSGPQTYEQYF.